The 29 T cell receptor beta chains listed next were all sequenced from one sample in a study of monozygotic twins with inflammatory bowel disease. TCRdb re-called the 5' RACE reads, yielding one record per CDR3 amino acid sequence without DNA. The sample table sets out around 210,000 distinct CDR3 sequences. The source material was blood. These TCRs come from a human donor with ulcerative colitis or Crohn's disease, or a healthy co-twin of an affected twin (not recorded which).

This rearrangement joins TRBV10-3 to TRBJ2-1; without DNA, the TCRdb call of TRBD1 cannot be checked. The CDR3 extends over 12 amino acids. CDR1 is ENHRY, CDR2 SYGVKD, per germline. CDR3 region: CAISGGSNEQFF.

The rearrangement joins TRBV7-8 to TRBJ1-5; as DNA is missing, the TRBD1 call by TCRdb cannot be tested. The CDR3 has 15 residues. Germline V gene lookup returns CDR1 SGHVS and CDR2 FQNEAQ. CDR3 in amino acids: CASSFLDRLNQPQHF.

This chain uses TRBV7-9 with TRBJ1-1; the TCRdb D gene call, TRBD1, has no DNA to confirm it. CDR1 and CDR2 from the germline V gene are SEHNR and FQNEAQ (reference sequence). CDR3 length: 13 residues. CDR3 region: CASRSTGNTEAFF. The complete variable domain, with remaining parts taken from reference TRBV7-9 and TRBJ1-1, reads DTGVSQNPRHKITKRGQNVTFRCDPISEHNRLYWYRQTLGQGPEFLTYFQNEAQLEKSRLLSDRFSAERPKGSFSTLEIQRTEQGDSAMYLCASRSTGNTEAFFGQGTRLTVV.

The chain uses TRBV12-3 or TRBV12-4 and TRBJ2-5; lacking DNA, the TRBD2 call made by TCRdb goes unchecked. The CDR3 is 15 amino acids. The CDR3 sequence is CASSLLAGSQETQYF.

V is TRBV5-1 and J is TRBJ2-4; TCRdb's D gene call, TRBD2, goes unchecked for lack of DNA. There are 14 residues in the CDR3. CDR1 is SGHRS and CDR2 is YFSETQ in the germline V gene. The CDR3 sequence: CASKRDLAKNIQYF.

The chain has TRBV4-2 and TRBJ2-7; TCRdb names TRBD2, which stays unverified in the absence of DNA. The germline CDR1 and CDR2 sequences are LGHNA and YNFKEQ. This CDR3 has 14 amino acids. The CDR3 loop reads CASSSIAWWYEQYF.

The chain employs TRBV18 and TRBJ2-6. The CDR3 runs 18 residues. Germline lookup yields CDR1 KGHSH and CDR2 LQKENI. The CDR3 region is CASSPFPPGSSGANVLTF.

This chain connects TRBV27 to TRBJ2-1; the TCRdb call, TRBD1, lacks DNA for checking. This CDR3 region has 15 residues. Per germline, CDR1 MNHEY and CDR2 SMNVEV (reference sequence). The chain's CDR3 is CASSFGQGLSNEQFF.

CDR3 region: CASSYGTAQETQYF. The V gene is TRBV7-2, the J gene TRBJ2-5; there is no DNA to check the TCRdb D call of TRBD1. The V gene's germline CDR1 is SGHTA and CDR2 FQGNSA. CDR3 size: 14 residues.

The rearrangement uses TRBV7-2 and TRBJ2-1. Germline lookup yields CDR1 SGHTA and CDR2 FQGNSA. CDR3 length: 14 amino acids. The CDR3 spells CASTQGLTFNEQFF.

The chain recombines TRBV4-3 with TRBJ2-7; TCRdb reports TRBD1, a call that lacks DNA to check it against. The CDR3 is 14 amino acids. Germline lookup yields CDR1 LGHNA and CDR2 YSLEER. This CDR3 is CASSQDPRVEEQYF.

The V gene is TRBV7-8, the J gene TRBJ1-2; the TCRdb D gene call, TRBD1, has no DNA to confirm it. The CDR3 is 15 residues long. Per germline, CDR1 SGHVS and CDR2 FQNEAQ. The CDR3: CASSSAFRQGSGYTF.

V is TRBV6-2 or TRBV6-3 and J is TRBJ1-2; without DNA, the TCRdb call of TRBD1 cannot be checked. The length of the CDR3 is 15 residues. In germline, CDR1 is MNHEY, CDR2 SVGEGT. CDR3 sequence: CASSYGGALNYGYTF.

This chain's CDR3 is CASSPKTESNEQFF. The V call is TRBV18, the J call TRBJ2-1. This CDR3 is 14 amino acids long. Looked up from germline, CDR1 is KGHSH and CDR2 is LQKENI.

The rearrangement joins TRBV29-1 to TRBJ2-5. This CDR3 region has 12 residues. CDR1 and CDR2 (germline): SQVTM, ANQGSEA. The CDR3 here is CSVVVQVGTQYF.

This chain joins TRBV20-1 and TRBJ2-3; TCRdb outputs TRBD2, but without DNA this stays unchecked. The CDR3 totals 17 residues. Per germline, CDR1 DFQATT and CDR2 SNEGSKA (reference sequence). Here the CDR3 reads CSARDLGTSGPTDTQYF.

V is TRBV28 and J is TRBJ1-2. CDR3 size: 12 residues. Germline V gives CDR1 MDHEN, CDR2 SYDVKM. The CDR3 spells CASSSPARGYTF.

V and J are TRBV20-1 and TRBJ2-3; TCRdb's D gene call, TRBD2, goes unchecked for lack of DNA. The germline V gene encodes CDR1 DFQATT and CDR2 SNEGSKA (reference sequence). This CDR3 is built from 12 residues. The CDR3 here is CSGVGREDTQYF.

This CDR3 reads CASSSLQGRGTEAFF. The chain has TRBV11-2 and TRBJ1-1; no DNA is available, so the TRBD1 call from TCRdb remains unchecked. Per germline, CDR1 SGHAT and CDR2 FQNNGV. CDR3 size: 15 residues.

The chain joins TRBV15 to TRBJ2-3; TCRdb proposes TRBD2, but this gene call is untestable without DNA. Germline V gene lookup returns CDR1 LNHNV and CDR2 YYDKDF (reference sequence). This CDR3 is built from 14 residues. The CDR3 sequence is CATSRSGSTDTQYF.

The V call is TRBV5-1, the J call TRBJ2-2; without DNA, the TCRdb call of TRBD1 cannot be checked. CDR1 is SGHRS and CDR2 is YFSETQ in the germline V gene. The CDR3 contains 15 residues. The CDR3 sequence is CASSAALTGGGELFF.

The chain uses TRBV7-9 and TRBJ1-4; TCRdb lists TRBD1, though no DNA is available to test this call. Germline lookup yields CDR1 SEHNR and CDR2 FQNEAQ (reference sequence). The CDR3 length is 13 residues. The CDR3: CASSLAGVEKLFF.

CDR3 loop: CASRAQGGTGELLF. This chain links TRBV7-6 with TRBJ2-2; TCRdb's D call, TRBD2, is unchecked because there is no DNA. CDR3 size: 14 residues. The germline gives CDR1 SGHVS, CDR2 FNYEAQ.

The J gene is TRBJ2-6, the V gene TRBV28; TCRdb designates TRBD1, a call that cannot be tested without DNA. The CDR3 is 15 residues long. Germline CDR1 reads MDHEN; CDR2 reads SYDVKM. The CDR3: CASSLRGVGANVLTF.

The rearrangement links TRBV7-3 to TRBJ2-2; TCRdb lists TRBD1, though no DNA is available to test this call. CDR3 length: 16 amino acids. Germline assignment: CDR1 SGHTA and CDR2 FQGTGA. The chain's CDR3 is CASSPSRGVDTGELFF.

CDR3 amino acids: CSGGGRGDEQYF. This chain connects TRBV29-1 to TRBJ2-7; the D call from TCRdb, TRBD1, cannot be confirmed without DNA. The CDR3 covers 12 residues. In germline, CDR1 is SQVTM, CDR2 ANQGSEA.

This chain uses TRBV12-3 or TRBV12-4 with TRBJ2-1; absent DNA, TCRdb's TRBD2 call cannot be checked. The CDR3 spans 16 residues. This chain's CDR3 is CASSLTRLAGGGEQFF.

The CDR3 reads CASRPWDRANTGELFF. The chain has TRBV12-3 or TRBV12-4 and TRBJ2-2; TCRdb's D gene call, TRBD1, goes unchecked for lack of DNA. There are 16 residues in the CDR3.

CDR3 loop: CASSSGLAVNTGELLF. The rearrangement uses TRBV5-1 and TRBJ2-2; TCRdb picks TRBD2, but there is no DNA to check that call. The CDR3 runs 16 residues. Germline CDR1 reads SGHRS; CDR2 reads YFSETQ.